One TCR beta chain is described in this entry. What this receptor recognizes is not known. Within one base of it there is no much larger clone, and no base qualities were kept. The germline V gene encodes CDR1 SGHRS and CDR2 YFSETQ. V is trimmed back by 4 bases and J by 2 bases, and the junction contains 15 bases that no gene match accounts for. Measured from the cysteine to the phenylalanine, the CDR3 is 18 residues long. The entry retains the CDR3 DNA only, 54 bases that are in frame from base 1. The source of the sample is a study of OX40 agonist ivuxolimab in advanced cancers. A note on the overall study: Ivuxolimab was an agonistic, fully human IgG2 monoclonal antibody directed against OX40 (CD134), a costimulatory receptor. Intravenous ivuxolimab was administered to patients every 2 weeks at six dose levels: 0.01, 0.1, 0.3, 1.5, 3 and 10 mg/kg. Of the roughly 52 dose-escalation patients, hepatocellular carcinoma was present in 19, melanoma in approximately 15, renal cell carcinoma in 9 and head and neck cancer in 9. In the dose-escalation cohort, 82.7% of patients were male, and the mean age was approximately 64 years, with a range of roughly 20 to 80. Prior anti-PD-1, anti-PD-L1 or anti-CTLA-4 therapy was permitted, and 40% to 50% of dose-escalation patients had received checkpoint inhibitors. Partial responses were achieved by three dose-escalation patients, of whom one had hepatocellular carcinoma and two had cutaneous melanoma. Peripheral TCRbeta sequencing was intended to test whether TCR sequence diversity was altered and clonal T-cell expansion was caused by ivuxolimab. The monotherapy dose-escalation portion (N ≈ 50 patients) of the phase I ivuxolimab trial is reported in the paper. Overall results and qualifications from the work: In partial responders in the 0.1-3.0 mg/kg groups, normalized peripheral clonal expansion was found to be among the lowest, especially among CD8+ T cells. Which antigens the clonally expanded peripheral T cells were specific for was not determined. At doses of 0.1 to 3.0 mg/kg, clonal expansion of both CD4+ and CD8+ blood T cells was observed from baseline to week 6. Low levels of normalized T-cell clonal expansion were also seen in some patients who did not respond. On average, CD8+ T cells showed more expanded clones than CD4+ T cells after ivuxolimab.

Patients with a history of autoimmune disease or receiving systemic immunosuppression were excluded from the trial. Peripheral blood for TCR sequencing was collected from all dose cohorts at baseline, on cycle 4 day 1, and on cycle 7 day 1. Samples were obtained from an open-label, multicenter, first-in-human phase I dose-escalation trial of ivuxolimab. Adults with locally advanced or metastatic melanoma, renal cell, hepatocellular, or head and neck squamous cell carcinoma were enrolled in the trial. Before TCR sequencing, CD4+ T cells and CD8+ T cells were sorted from peripheral blood as separate populations. Genomic DNA was isolated from the sorted cells so that the TCRbeta CDR3 region could be sequenced. The immunoSEQ Assay was used to sequence the TCRbeta CDR3 regions. TCRdb provides this immuneACCESS table in a form limited to in-frame rearrangements. Some clones are lacking; in checked studies, under half of them reflect an unresolved V gene, and why the rest are absent is not known. The table for this sample lists fewer than 45,000 clones; roughly 90% of them were counted only once. The biggest ten clones account for roughly 14% of the sample.

This receptor was identified in an adult with an advanced solid tumor such as melanoma, head and neck, liver or kidney cancer. This chain joins TRBV5-1 to TRBJ2-7; 10 nucleotides in the junction match TRBD2. Material: CD4+ or CD8+ T cells sorted from blood, obtained in a trial of the OX40 agonist ivuxolimab. The CDR3 loop reads CASSRTGSGRASTYEQYF. The base sequence is TGCGCCAGCAGCAGGACCGGAAGCGGGAGGGCCTCCACCTACGAGCAGTACTTC.